Shown below are 12 T cell receptor beta chains from a single sample sequenced in a study of cytomegalovirus exposure and HLA in healthy donors. This PCR relied on a set of 60 Vbeta primers and 13 Jbeta primers. Using immunoSEQ multiplex PCR, the repertoire was profiled, and TCRdb retains in-frame clones only, with some absent. The sample holds about 210,000 clones; 70% to 90% are singletons and the top ten take approximately 0.24%. The sequenced sample consisted of PBMCs. These TCRs come from a girl aged 2 to 9 in good health and CMV-seronegative.

This clone was observed a handful of times. CDR3 region: CASTSGTGARYYEQYF. The CDR3 DNA is TGTGCCAGCACCTCCGGGACAGGGGCCCGGTACTACGAGCAGTACTTC. This sequence joins TRBV5-6 and TRBJ2-5, with TRBD1 matching 10 bases. The assigned J gene may be wrong: the sequence end matches TRBJ2-7 better. Per the germline V gene, CDR1 is SGHDT and CDR2 is YYEEEE. The CDR3 has 16 amino acids.

This clone has just a few counts. The chain combines TRBV29-1 with TRBJ1-2, with 9 bases aligning to TRBD1. The ends lost 2 bases at V and 10 bases at J; junction bases unmatched: 14. The germline V gene encodes CDR1 SQVTM and CDR2 ANQGSEA. This CDR3 contains 15 residues. The CDR3 sequence: CSVERAGTGNNVYTF. CDR3 DNA sequence: TGCAGCGTTGAAAGGGCCGGGACAGGGAATAATGTCTACACCTTC.

Comment on this clone: Other DNA sequences in the sample encode the same CDR3. The chain is built from TRBV6-4 and TRBJ2-5, with D perhaps TRBD1 (8 bases). CDR3 length: 15 amino acids. V was clipped by 2 bases and J by 8 bases, with 18 bases between them. Germline CDR1 reads MRHNA; CDR2 reads SNTAGT. In DNA, the CDR3 is TGTGCCAGCAGTGACCCGAGGACAGGGAGGGAAACCCAGTACTTC. Protein product: CASSDPRTGRETQYF.

The rearrangement uses TRBV21-1 and TRBJ2-7; the D segment call TRBD2 is taken from the table without a DNA check. TRBV21-1 is labeled a pseudogene. The CDR3 has 19 amino acids. The chain's CDR3 is CASSKRGETTTGVLYEQYF. DNA for the CDR3: TGTGCCAGCAGCAAACGGGGTGAAACGACGACGGGGGTGCTCTACGAGCAGTACTTC.

The rearrangement uses TRBV10-2 and TRBJ2-7, with D possibly being TRBD1 (6 bases). CDR3 length: 16 residues. Germline V gene data show CDR1 as WSHSY and CDR2 as SAAADI. Trimming removed 6 bases at V and 1 base at J, with 19 bases between. The CDR3 spells CASRTLGAISSYEQYF. CDR3 DNA sequence: TGCGCCAGCAGAACCCTGGGGGCGATTAGTTCCTACGAGCAGTACTTC.

This clone was recorded a few times. This chain connects TRBV2 to TRBJ2-5, with D possibly being TRBD1 (5 bases). CDR3 size: 13 residues. The germline V gene encodes CDR1 SNHLY and CDR2 FYNNEI. The V end lost 4 bases, the J end lost 5 bases, and 11 bases lay between the germline ends. CDR3 DNA sequence: TGTGCCAGCAGTGGGGAAAGGGGTGAGACCCAGTACTTC. This gives the protein CASSGERGETQYF.

V and J are TRBV6-5 and TRBJ1-6, with 8 bases matching TRBD1. CDR1 is MNHEY, CDR2 SVGAGI, per germline. CDR3 length: 16 amino acids. With 4 bases clipped from V and 7 bases from J, the junction kept 9 bases outside the gene matches. The CDR3 bases are TGTGCCAGCAGTTCTGCCGGGACAGGAAAAAATTCACCCCTCCACTTT. Translation gives CASSSAGTGKNSPLHF.

The rearrangement links TRBV19 to TRBJ2-2; TRBD2 matches at 9 bases. Looked up from germline, CDR1 is LNHDA and CDR2 is SQIVND (reference sequence). Trimming cost V 7 bases and J 6 bases; bases outside gene matches: 6. The CDR3 spans 14 residues. The CDR3 here is CASIAGAWAGELFF. In DNA, the CDR3 is TGTGCCAGTATAGCGGGAGCTTGGGCCGGGGAGCTGTTTTTT. Full variable domain (outside the CDR3, taken from reference TRBV19 and TRBJ2-2): DGGITQSPKYLFRKEGQNVTLSCEQNLNHDAMYWYRQDPGQGLRLIYYSQIVNDFQKGDIAEGYSVSREKKESFPLTVTSAQKNPTAFYLCASIAGAWAGELFFGEGSRLTVL.

The J gene is TRBJ2-4, the V gene TRBV5-6; 11 nucleotides align to TRBD2. The V and J ends lost 4 bases and 0 bases, in that order; junction bases with no gene match: 9. The CDR3 contains 18 residues. Germline CDR1 SGHDT, CDR2 YYEEEE. CDR3 sequence reads: CASSAGTSGFLAKNIQYF. The CDR3 coding sequence is TGTGCCAGCAGCGCCGGGACTAGCGGATTTCTAGCCAAAAACATTCAGTACTTC.

In this sample, this clone turned up once. The chain is built from TRBV27 and TRBJ1-1, with TRBD1 as a possible D gene (6 bases). Germline CDR1 MNHEY, CDR2 SMNVEV (reference sequence). There are 12 residues in the CDR3. V lost 5 bases, J lost 11 bases, and 15 bases lay in between. CDR3 sequence (DNA): TGTGCCAGCAGTAAACAGGGCAATCTGGCTTTCTTT. Its protein is CASSKQGNLAFF.

This chain connects TRBV6-5 to TRBJ1-4; D not certain. The CDR3 has 16 amino acids. Germline assignment: CDR1 MNHEY and CDR2 SVGAGI. Deletions cut 0 bases from V and 4 bases from J, with 12 bases between. The CDR3 sequence is CASSYSNRGLNEKLFF. The CDR3 bases are TGTGCCAGCAGTTACTCGAATAGAGGGCTTAATGAAAAACTGTTTTTT.

Of note for this clone: One end of the junction does not line up with germline, which may come from a read error. V is TRBV7-2 and J is TRBJ1-2; a weak D match, TRBD1 (5 bases). The CDR3 runs to 13 residues. Germline CDR1 is SGHTA and CDR2 is FQGNSA. DNA of the CDR3: TGTGCCAGCAGCCTAGCCAGGGACTATGGCTACACCTTC. Translating it yields CASSLARDYGYTF.